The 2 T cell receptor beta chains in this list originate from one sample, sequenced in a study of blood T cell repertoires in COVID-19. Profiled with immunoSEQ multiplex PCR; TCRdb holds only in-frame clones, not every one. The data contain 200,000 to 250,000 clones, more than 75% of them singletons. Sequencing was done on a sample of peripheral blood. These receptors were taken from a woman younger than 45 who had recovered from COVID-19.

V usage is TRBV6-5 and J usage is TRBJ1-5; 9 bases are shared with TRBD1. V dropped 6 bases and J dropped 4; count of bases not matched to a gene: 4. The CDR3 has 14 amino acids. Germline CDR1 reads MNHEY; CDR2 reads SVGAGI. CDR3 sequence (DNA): TGTGCCAGCAGCCGGGACAGGGAAAATCAGCCCCAGCATTTT. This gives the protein CASSRDRENQPQHF.

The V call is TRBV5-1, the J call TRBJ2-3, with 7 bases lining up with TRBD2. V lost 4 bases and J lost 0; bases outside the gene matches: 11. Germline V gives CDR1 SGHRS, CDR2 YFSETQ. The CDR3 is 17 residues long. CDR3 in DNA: TGCGCCAGCAGCACCGGGACTATCGCGCACAGCACAGATACGCAGTATTTT. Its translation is CASSTGTIAHSTDTQYF.